This is a list of T cell receptor beta chains from one sample in a study of blood T cell repertoires in COVID-19. TCRdb's copy holds only in-frame clones and misses some; the assay was immunoSEQ multiplex PCR. The table shows roughly 100,000 clones, with about 87% occurring only once. Sequencing was carried out using peripheral blood. These receptors were collected from a human donor with COVID-19, enrolled during active disease. The donor label of this sample is uncertain. The CDR3 runs from the conserved cysteine through the conserved F or W. Fields, in order: J gene, clone size, D gene, V gene, CDR3 DNA, CDR3 protein. A D gene is named only where the DNA matches it firmly. Only part of the rows carry a size: once, few, many, or a class if the clone is expanded.

J gene: TRBJ1-1; clone size: .; D gene: .; V gene: TRBV18; CDR3 DNA: TGTGCCAGCTCACCAACAGGGACGAACACTGAAGCTTTCTTT; CDR3 protein: CASSPTGTNTEAFF
J gene: TRBJ2-3; clone size: .; D gene: TRBD2; V gene: TRBV3-1/TRBV3-2; CDR3 DNA: TGTGCCAGCAGCCAAGAGTTAGCGGGAGTAACAGATACGCAGTATTTT; CDR3 protein: CASSQELAGVTDTQYF
J gene: TRBJ2-1; clone size: .; D gene: .; V gene: TRBV19; CDR3 DNA: TGTGCCAGTAACAGGGAAGGCTCATACAATGAGCAGTTCTTC; CDR3 protein: CASNREGSYNEQFF
J gene: TRBJ1-1; clone size: .; D gene: .; V gene: TRBV5-1; CDR3 DNA: TGCGCCAGCAGTCAACAGGGGAACACTGAAGCTTTCTTT; CDR3 protein: CASSQQGNTEAFF
J gene: TRBJ2-3; clone size: once; D gene: .; V gene: TRBV4-1; CDR3 DNA: TGCGCCAGCAGCCGACTCACCGACAGTTCAGATACGCAGTATTTT; CDR3 protein: CASSRLTDSSDTQYF
J gene: TRBJ1-2; clone size: .; D gene: .; V gene: TRBV6-5; CDR3 DNA: TGTGCCAGCAGTTACTACCCAGGGAACTATGGCTACACCTTC; CDR3 protein: CASSYYPGNYGYTF
J gene: TRBJ2-7; clone size: once; D gene: .; V gene: TRBV5-4; CDR3 DNA: TGTGCCAGCAGCTTGCCGGGTGACGACGAGCAGTACTTC; CDR3 protein: CASSLPGDDEQYF
J gene: TRBJ2-7; clone size: .; D gene: TRBD2; V gene: TRBV5-1; CDR3 DNA: TGCGCCAGCAGCTCCGGGACTAGCGGCGGAGAGCAGTACTTC; CDR3 protein: CASSSGTSGGEQYF
J gene: TRBJ1-2; clone size: .; D gene: .; V gene: TRBV2; CDR3 DNA: TGTGCCAGCAGTGCATTCTATGGCTACACCTTC; CDR3 protein: CASSAFYGYTF
J gene: TRBJ2-2; clone size: .; D gene: TRBD2; V gene: TRBV5-4; CDR3 DNA: TGTGCCAGCAGCCCGCGCGGGGTAGCGGGAGACACCGGGGAGCTGTTTTTT; CDR3 protein: CASSPRGVAGDTGELFF
J gene: TRBJ1-1; clone size: .; D gene: .; V gene: TRBV10-3; CDR3 DNA: TGTGCCATCAGCCCTTTTTATGGGGAGGTAGCTTTCTTT; CDR3 protein: CAISPFYGEVAFF
J gene: TRBJ2-2; clone size: .; D gene: .; V gene: TRBV11-2; CDR3 DNA: TGTGCCAGCAGCTTAGTGGCAACCGGGGAGCTGTTTTTT; CDR3 protein: CASSLVATGELFF
J gene: TRBJ2-2; clone size: .; D gene: .; V gene: TRBV6-5; CDR3 DNA: TGTGCCAGCAGGACACAGGGTTATAACACCGGGGAGCTGTTTTTT; CDR3 protein: CASRTQGYNTGELFF
J gene: TRBJ2-1; clone size: .; D gene: .; V gene: TRBV5-6; CDR3 DNA: TGTGCCAGCAGGTTCCTGGGGGACAAGCAGTTCTTC; CDR3 protein: CASRFLGDKQFF
J gene: TRBJ2-3; clone size: .; D gene: TRBD1; V gene: TRBV6-5; CDR3 DNA: TGTGCCAGCAGTTACTCAACCGGGACAGAGTATTTT; CDR3 protein: CASSYSTGTEYF
J gene: TRBJ1-1; clone size: .; D gene: .; V gene: TRBV6-5; CDR3 DNA: TGTGCCAGCAGAGCTCAGGGGAACACTGAAGCTTTCTTT; CDR3 protein: CASRAQGNTEAFF
J gene: TRBJ2-1; clone size: .; D gene: TRBD2; V gene: TRBV7-9; CDR3 DNA: TGTGCCAGCAGCCCGGGGACTATCTCCTACAATGAGCAGTTCTTC; CDR3 protein: CASSPGTISYNEQFF
J gene: TRBJ2-2; clone size: .; D gene: .; V gene: TRBV5-1; CDR3 DNA: TGCGCCAGCAGCGTCTTGACCGGGAAAAGGCCCGGGGAGCTGTTTTTT; CDR3 protein: CASSVLTGKRPGELFF
J gene: TRBJ1-2; clone size: .; D gene: .; V gene: TRBV3-1/TRBV3-2; CDR3 DNA: TGTGCCAGCAGCCCGGTCGGGGTAGGGGGTCACTATGGCTACACCTTC; CDR3 protein: CASSPVGVGGHYGYTF
J gene: TRBJ1-1; clone size: .; D gene: TRBD1; V gene: TRBV19; CDR3 DNA: TGTGCCAGCCAGAACAGGGGGCAGGGCACTGAAGCTTTCTTT; CDR3 protein: CASQNRGQGTEAFF
J gene: TRBJ2-3; clone size: .; D gene: TRBD2; V gene: TRBV7-2; CDR3 DNA: TGTGCCAGCAGCTTAAGCGGGGGGGCAACAGATACGCAGTATTTT; CDR3 protein: CASSLSGGATDTQYF
J gene: TRBJ2-7; clone size: .; D gene: .; V gene: TRBV19; CDR3 DNA: TGTGCCAGTAGGGGGGGTTTAGAAGAGCAGTACTTC; CDR3 protein: CASRGGLEEQYF
J gene: TRBJ1-5; clone size: .; D gene: TRBD1; V gene: TRBV6-1; CDR3 DNA: TGTGCCAGCAGTGAAGGGACAGGGGGCGCCGGCAATCAGCCCCAGCATTTT; CDR3 protein: CASSEGTGGAGNQPQHF
J gene: TRBJ1-5; clone size: .; D gene: .; V gene: TRBV6-1; CDR3 DNA: TGTGCCAGCAGTGAAGTTAGTGGTCAGCCCCAGCATTTT; CDR3 protein: CASSEVSGQPQHF
J gene: TRBJ2-2; clone size: .; D gene: .; V gene: TRBV10-1; CDR3 DNA: TGCGCCAGCAGTGTAACAAGGGGGACCGGGGAGCTGTTTTTT; CDR3 protein: CASSVTRGTGELFF
J gene: TRBJ2-1; clone size: .; D gene: .; V gene: TRBV3-1/TRBV3-2; CDR3 DNA: TGTGCCAGCAGCCAAGAAGGGAGGACCCCCACAAAGAATGAGCAGTTCTTC; CDR3 protein: CASSQEGRTPTKNEQFF
J gene: TRBJ2-7; clone size: .; D gene: TRBD2; V gene: TRBV6-5; CDR3 DNA: TGTGCCAGTCGGGGGGGAGGCTACGAGCAGTACTTC; CDR3 protein: CASRGGGYEQYF
J gene: TRBJ2-4; clone size: .; D gene: TRBD1; V gene: TRBV25-1; CDR3 DNA: TGTGCCAGCAGTGAACCATTGACAGGGGGAAAAAACATTCAGTACTTC; CDR3 protein: CASSEPLTGGKNIQYF
J gene: TRBJ2-1; clone size: once; D gene: .; V gene: TRBV3-1/TRBV3-2; CDR3 DNA: TGTGCCAGCAGCCAGAGGGTTTTGACTAGTTTCGTAAATGAGCAGTTCTTC; CDR3 protein: CASSQRVLTSFVNEQFF
J gene: TRBJ2-1; clone size: .; D gene: TRBD1; V gene: TRBV29-1; CDR3 DNA: TGCAGCGTTATGACAGGGGCGGCTGAGCAGTTCTTC; CDR3 protein: CSVMTGAAEQFF
J gene: TRBJ1-2; clone size: .; D gene: TRBD1; V gene: TRBV6-5; CDR3 DNA: TGTGCCAGCAGTCGCCGACAGGGGGAAGGCTACACCTTC; CDR3 protein: CASSRRQGEGYTF
J gene: TRBJ2-5; clone size: .; D gene: TRBD1; V gene: TRBV15; CDR3 DNA: TGTGCCACCAGCAGAGATGTCCGGAGACAGGGCCAAGAGACCCAGTACTTC; CDR3 protein: CATSRDVRRQGQETQYF